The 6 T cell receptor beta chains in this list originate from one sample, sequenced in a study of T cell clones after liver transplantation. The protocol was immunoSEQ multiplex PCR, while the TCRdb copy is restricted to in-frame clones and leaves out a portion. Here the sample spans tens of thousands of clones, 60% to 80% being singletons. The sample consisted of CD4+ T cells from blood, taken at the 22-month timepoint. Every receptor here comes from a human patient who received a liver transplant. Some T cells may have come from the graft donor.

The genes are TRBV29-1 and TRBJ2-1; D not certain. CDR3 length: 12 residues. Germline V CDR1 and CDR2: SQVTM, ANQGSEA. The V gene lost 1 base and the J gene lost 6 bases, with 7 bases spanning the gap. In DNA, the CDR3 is TGCAGCGTTGAAGGTCTGGGCAATGAGCAGTTCTTC. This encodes CSVEGLGNEQFF.

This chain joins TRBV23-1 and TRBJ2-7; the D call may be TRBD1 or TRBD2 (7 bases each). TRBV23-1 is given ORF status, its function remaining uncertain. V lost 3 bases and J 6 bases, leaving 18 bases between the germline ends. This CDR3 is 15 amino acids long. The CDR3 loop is CASSHLRQGGCEQYF. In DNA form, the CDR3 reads TGCGCCAGCAGTCACCTCAGACAGGGAGGGTGCGAGCAGTACTTC.

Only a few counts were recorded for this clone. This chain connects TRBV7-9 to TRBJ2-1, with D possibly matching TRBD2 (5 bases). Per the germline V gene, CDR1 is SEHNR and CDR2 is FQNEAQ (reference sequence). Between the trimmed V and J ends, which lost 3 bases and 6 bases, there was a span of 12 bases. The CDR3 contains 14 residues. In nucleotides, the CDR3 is TGTGCCAGCAGCTTTGAGGGAACGGGCAATGAGCAGTTCTTC. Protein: CASSFEGTGNEQFF. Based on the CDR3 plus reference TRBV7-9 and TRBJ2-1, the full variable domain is DTGVSQNPRHKITKRGQNVTFRCDPISEHNRLYWYRQTLGQGPEFLTYFQNEAQLEKSRLLSDRFSAERPKGSFSTLEIQRTEQGDSAMYLCASSFEGTGNEQFFGPGTRLTVL.

CDR3 nucleotide sequence: TGTGCCAGCAGTGAAACGACAGGGGGGTACGAGCAGTACTTC. Residues: CASSETTGGYEQYF. The chain combines TRBV6-5 with TRBJ2-7; 9 nucleotides align to TRBD1. The germline gives CDR1 MNHEY, CDR2 SVGAGI. This CDR3 region has 14 residues. J gave up 4 bases and V 5 bases, and 6 bases lay outside the gene matches.

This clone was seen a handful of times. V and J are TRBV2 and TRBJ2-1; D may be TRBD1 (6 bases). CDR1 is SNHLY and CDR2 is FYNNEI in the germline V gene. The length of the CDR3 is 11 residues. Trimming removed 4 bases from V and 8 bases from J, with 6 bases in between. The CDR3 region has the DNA TGTGCCAGCAGTGCAGGGGATGAGCAGTTCTTC. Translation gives CASSAGDEQFF. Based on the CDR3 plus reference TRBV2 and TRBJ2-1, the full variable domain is EPEVTQTPSHQVTQMGQEVILRCVPISNHLYFYWYRQILGQKVEFLVSFYNNEISEKSEIFDDQFSVERPDGSNFTLKIRSTKLEDSAMYFCASSAGDEQFFGPGTRLTVL.

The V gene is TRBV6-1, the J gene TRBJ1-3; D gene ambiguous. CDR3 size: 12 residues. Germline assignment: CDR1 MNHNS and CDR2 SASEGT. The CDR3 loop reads CASAREGNTIYF. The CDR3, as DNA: TGTGCATCGGCCCGGGAGGGAAACACCATATATTTT.